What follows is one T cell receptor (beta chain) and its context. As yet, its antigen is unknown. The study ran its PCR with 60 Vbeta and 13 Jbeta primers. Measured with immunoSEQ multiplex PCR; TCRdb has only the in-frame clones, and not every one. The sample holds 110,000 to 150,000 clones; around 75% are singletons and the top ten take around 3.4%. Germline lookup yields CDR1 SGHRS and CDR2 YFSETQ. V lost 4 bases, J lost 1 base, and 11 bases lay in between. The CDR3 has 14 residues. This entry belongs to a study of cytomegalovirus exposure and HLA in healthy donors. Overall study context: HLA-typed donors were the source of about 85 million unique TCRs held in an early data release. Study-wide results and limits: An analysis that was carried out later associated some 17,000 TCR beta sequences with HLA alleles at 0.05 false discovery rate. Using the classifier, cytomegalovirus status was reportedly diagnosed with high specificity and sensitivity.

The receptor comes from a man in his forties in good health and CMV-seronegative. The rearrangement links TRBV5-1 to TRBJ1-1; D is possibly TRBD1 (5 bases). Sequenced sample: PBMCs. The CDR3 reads CASSETQANTEAFF. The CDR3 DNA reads TGCGCCAGCAGCGAGACACAGGCGAACACTGAAGCTTTCTTT.